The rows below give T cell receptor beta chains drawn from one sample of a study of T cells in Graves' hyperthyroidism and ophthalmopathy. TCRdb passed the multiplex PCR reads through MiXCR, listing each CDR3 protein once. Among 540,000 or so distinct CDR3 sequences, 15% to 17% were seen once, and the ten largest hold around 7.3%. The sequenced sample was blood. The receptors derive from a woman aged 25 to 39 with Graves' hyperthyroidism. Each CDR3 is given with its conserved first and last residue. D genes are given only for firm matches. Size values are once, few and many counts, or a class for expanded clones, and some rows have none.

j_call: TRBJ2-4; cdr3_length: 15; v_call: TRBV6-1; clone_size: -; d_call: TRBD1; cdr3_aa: CASSAGAGGRYIQYF; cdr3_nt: TGTGCCAGCAGTGCAGGAGCAGGGGGCAGGTACATTCAGTACTTC
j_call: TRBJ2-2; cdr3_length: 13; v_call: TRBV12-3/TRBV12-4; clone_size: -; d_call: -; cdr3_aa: CASRHGSAGELFF; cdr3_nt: TGTGCCAGCAGGCATGGGAGTGCCGGGGAGCTGTTTTTT
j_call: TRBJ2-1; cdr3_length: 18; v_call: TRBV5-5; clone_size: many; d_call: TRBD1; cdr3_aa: CASSLELGQGTRHNEQFF; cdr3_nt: TGTGCCAGCAGCTTGGAGCTCGGACAGGGGACAAGGCACAATGAGCAGTTCTTC
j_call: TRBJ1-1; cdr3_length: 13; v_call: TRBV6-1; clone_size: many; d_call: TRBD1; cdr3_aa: CASMRGHDTEAFF; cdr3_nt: TGTGCCAGCATGAGGGGGCACGACACTGAAGCTTTCTTT
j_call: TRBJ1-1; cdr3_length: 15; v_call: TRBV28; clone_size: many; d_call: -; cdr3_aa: CASSSPHGSGTEAFF; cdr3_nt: TGTGCCAGCAGTTCCCCACACGGATCGGGCACTGAAGCTTTCTTT
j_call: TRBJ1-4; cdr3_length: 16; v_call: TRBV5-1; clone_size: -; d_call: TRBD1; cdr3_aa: CASSSHRDRGDEKLFF; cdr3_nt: TGCGCCAGCAGCTCACACCGGGACAGGGGGGATGAAAAACTGTTTTTT
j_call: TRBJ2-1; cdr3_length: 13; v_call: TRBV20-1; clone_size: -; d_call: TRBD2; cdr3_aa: CSARLAGGTPEFF; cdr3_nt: TGCAGTGCAAGACTAGCGGGAGGGACTCCCGAGTTCTTC
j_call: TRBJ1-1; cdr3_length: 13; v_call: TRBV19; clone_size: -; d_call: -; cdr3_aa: CASSHYGDFEAFF; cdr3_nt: TGTGCCAGTAGTCACTACGGCGACTTTGAAGCTTTCTTT
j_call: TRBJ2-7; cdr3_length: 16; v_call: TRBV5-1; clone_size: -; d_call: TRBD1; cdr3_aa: CASSWARTGATYEQYF; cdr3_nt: TGCGCCAGCAGCTGGGCTCGGACAGGGGCCACCTACGAGCAGTACTTC
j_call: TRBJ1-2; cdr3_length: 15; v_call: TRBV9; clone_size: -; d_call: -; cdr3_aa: CASSVAVQGNYGYTF; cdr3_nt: TGTGCCAGCAGCGTAGCGGTACAGGGAAACTATGGCTACACCTTC
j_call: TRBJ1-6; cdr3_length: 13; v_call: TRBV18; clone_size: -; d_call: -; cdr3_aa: CASSDTRDSPLHF; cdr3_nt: TGTGCCAGCTCAGATACAAGGGATTCACCCCTCCACTTT
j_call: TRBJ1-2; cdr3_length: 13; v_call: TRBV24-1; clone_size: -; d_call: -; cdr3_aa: CATSVGTNYGYTF; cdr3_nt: TGTGCCACCAGTGTAGGGACTAACTATGGCTACACCTTC
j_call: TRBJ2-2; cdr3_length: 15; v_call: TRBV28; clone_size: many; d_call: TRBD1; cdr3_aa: CASREVDRVAGELFF; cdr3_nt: TGTGCCAGCAGAGAAGTCGACAGGGTTGCCGGGGAGCTGTTTTTT
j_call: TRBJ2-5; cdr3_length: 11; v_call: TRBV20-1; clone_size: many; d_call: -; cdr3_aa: CSASNRETQYF; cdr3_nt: TGCAGTGCTAGTAACAGGGAGACCCAGTACTTC
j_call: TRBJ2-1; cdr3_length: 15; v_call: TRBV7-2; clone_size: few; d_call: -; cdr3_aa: CASSLVGRPENEQFF; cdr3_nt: TGTGCCAGCAGCTTAGTGGGGAGGCCCGAAAATGAGCAGTTCTTC
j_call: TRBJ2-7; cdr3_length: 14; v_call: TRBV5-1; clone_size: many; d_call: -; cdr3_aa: CASRHGENSYEQYF; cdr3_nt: TGCGCCAGCAGGCATGGGGAGAACTCCTACGAGCAGTACTTC
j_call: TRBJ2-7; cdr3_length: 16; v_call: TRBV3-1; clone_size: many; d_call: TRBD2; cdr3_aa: CASSQALVGLRYEQYF; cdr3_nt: TGTGCCAGCAGCCAAGCACTCGTGGGACTAAGATACGAGCAGTACTTC
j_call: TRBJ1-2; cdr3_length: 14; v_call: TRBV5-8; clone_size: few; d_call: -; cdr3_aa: CASSSGGASYGYTF; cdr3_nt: TGTGCCAGCAGCTCCGGGGGGGCGAGCTATGGCTACACCTTC
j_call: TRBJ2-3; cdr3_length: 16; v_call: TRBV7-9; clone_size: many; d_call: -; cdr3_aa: CASSPAVYTFTDTQYF; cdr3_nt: TGTGCCAGCAGCCCAGCGGTATACACTTTCACAGATACGCAGTATTTT
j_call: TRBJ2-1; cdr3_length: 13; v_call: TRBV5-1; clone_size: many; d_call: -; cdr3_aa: CASRDSSYNEQFF; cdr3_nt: TGCGCCAGCAGAGACAGCTCCTACAATGAGCAGTTCTTC
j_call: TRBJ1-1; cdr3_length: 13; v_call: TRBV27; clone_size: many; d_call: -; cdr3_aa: CASSLTANTEAFF; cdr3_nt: TGTGCCAGCAGCCTTACTGCGAACACTGAAGCTTTCTTT
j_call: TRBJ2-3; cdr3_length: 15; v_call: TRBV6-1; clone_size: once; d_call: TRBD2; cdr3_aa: CASREMPGGTDTQYF; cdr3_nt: TGTGCCAGCAGAGAGATGCCGGGAGGGACAGATACGCAGTATTTT
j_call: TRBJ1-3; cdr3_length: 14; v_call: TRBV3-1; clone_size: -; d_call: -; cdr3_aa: CASRVGGSGNTIYF; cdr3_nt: TGTGCCAGCAGGGTAGGGGGCTCTGGAAACACCATATATTTT
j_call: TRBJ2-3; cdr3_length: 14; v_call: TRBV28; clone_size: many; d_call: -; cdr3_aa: CASTIPASTDTQYF; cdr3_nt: TGTGCCAGCACCATCCCCGCCTCCACAGATACGCAGTATTTT
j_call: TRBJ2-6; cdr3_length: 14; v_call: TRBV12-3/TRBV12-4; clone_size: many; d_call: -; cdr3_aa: CASSPQVGANVLTF; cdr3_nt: TGTGCCAGCAGCCCCCAGGTTGGGGCCAACGTCCTGACTTTC
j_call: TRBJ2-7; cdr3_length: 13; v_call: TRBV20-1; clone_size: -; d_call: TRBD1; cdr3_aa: CSAPRDRGYEQYF; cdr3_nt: TGCAGTGCTCCCCGGGACAGGGGCTACGAGCAGTACTTC
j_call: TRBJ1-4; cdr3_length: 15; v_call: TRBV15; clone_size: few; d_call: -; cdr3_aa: CATSRGTLRGEKLFF; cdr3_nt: TGTGCCACCAGCCGGGGGACACTACGGGGTGAAAAACTGTTTTTT
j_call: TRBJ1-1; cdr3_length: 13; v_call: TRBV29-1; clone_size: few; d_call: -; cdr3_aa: CSVEAGMNTEAFF; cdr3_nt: TGCAGCGTTGAGGCAGGCATGAACACTGAAGCTTTCTTT
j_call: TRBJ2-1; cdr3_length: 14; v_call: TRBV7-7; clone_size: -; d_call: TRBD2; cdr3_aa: CASSRGLAAGEQFF; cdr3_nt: TGTGCCAGCAGCAGGGGACTAGCCGCAGGTGAGCAGTTCTTC
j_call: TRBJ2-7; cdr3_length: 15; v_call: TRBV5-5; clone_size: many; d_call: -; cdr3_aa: CASSRSGPNSYEQYF; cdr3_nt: TGTGCCAGCAGCCGTAGCGGACCGAACTCCTACGAGCAGTACTTC
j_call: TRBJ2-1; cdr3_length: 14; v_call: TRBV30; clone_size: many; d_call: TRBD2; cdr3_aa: CAWSEGRERDEQFF; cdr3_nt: TGTGCCTGGAGTGAAGGGCGGGAGAGGGATGAGCAGTTCTTC
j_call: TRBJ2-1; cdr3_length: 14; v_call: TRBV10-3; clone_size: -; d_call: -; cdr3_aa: CAIGGTHSYNKQFF; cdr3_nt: TGTGCCATCGGCGGGACTCACTCCTACAATAAGCAGTTCTTC
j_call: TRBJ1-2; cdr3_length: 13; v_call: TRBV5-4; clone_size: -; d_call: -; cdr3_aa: CASSLGRQYGYTF; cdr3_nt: TGTGCCAGCAGCCTCGGGAGGCAGTATGGCTACACCTTC
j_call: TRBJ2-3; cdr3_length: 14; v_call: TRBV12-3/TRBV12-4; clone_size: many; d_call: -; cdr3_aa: CASSLQGLTDTQYF; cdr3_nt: TGTGCCAGCAGTTTACAGGGGTTGACAGATACGCAGTATTTT
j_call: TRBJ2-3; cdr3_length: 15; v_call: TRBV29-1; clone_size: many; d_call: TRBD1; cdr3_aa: CSVFGGQGSTDTQYF; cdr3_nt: TGCAGCGTTTTCGGTGGACAGGGAAGCACAGATACGCAGTATTTT
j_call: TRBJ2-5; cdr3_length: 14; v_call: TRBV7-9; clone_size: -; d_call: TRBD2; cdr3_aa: CASSSELAGETQYF; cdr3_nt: TGTGCCAGCAGCTCCGAACTAGCGGGTGAGACCCAGTACTTC
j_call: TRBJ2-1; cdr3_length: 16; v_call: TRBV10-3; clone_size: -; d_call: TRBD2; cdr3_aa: CAISELYSGRPNEQFF; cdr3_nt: TGTGCCATCAGTGAGCTGTATAGCGGGAGACCCAATGAGCAGTTCTTC
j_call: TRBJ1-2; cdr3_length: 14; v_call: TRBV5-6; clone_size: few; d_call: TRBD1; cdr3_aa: CASSQDRAPYGYTF; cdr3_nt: TGTGCCAGCAGCCAGGACAGGGCTCCCTATGGCTACACCTTC
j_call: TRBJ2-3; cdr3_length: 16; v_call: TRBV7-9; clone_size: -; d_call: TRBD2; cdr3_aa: CASSAGTSGITGTQYF; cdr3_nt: TGTGCCAGCAGCGCCGGGACTAGCGGTATCACAGGTACGCAGTATTTT
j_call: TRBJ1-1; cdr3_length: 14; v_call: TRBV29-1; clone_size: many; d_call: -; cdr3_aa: CSVVLQGMNTEAFF; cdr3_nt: TGCAGCGTTGTCCTACAGGGAATGAACACTGAAGCTTTCTTT
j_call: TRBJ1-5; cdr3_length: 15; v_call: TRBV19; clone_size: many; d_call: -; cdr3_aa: CASSIVLYSNQPQHF; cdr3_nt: TGTGCCAGTAGTATTGTCCTGTATAGCAATCAGCCCCAGCATTTT
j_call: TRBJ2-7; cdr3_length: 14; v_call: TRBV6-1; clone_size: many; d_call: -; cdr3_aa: CASKRQDVSYEQYF; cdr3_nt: TGTGCCAGCAAACGACAGGACGTTTCCTACGAGCAGTACTTC
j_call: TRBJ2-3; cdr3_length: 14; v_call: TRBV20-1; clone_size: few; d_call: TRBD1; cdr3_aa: CSAAGTGVIDTQYF; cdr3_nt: TGCAGTGCTGCTGGGACAGGGGTTATAGATACGCAGTATTTT
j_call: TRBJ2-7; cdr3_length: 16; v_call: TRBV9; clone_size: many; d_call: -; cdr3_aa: CASSVGVTGITYEQYF; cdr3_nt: TGTGCCAGCAGCGTAGGCGTTACAGGGATCACCTACGAGCAGTACTTC
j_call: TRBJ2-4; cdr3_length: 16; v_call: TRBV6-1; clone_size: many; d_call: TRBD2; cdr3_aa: CASSSPTGPSGNIQYF; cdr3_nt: TGTGCCAGCAGCTCACCAACCGGGCCTAGCGGGAACATTCAGTACTTC
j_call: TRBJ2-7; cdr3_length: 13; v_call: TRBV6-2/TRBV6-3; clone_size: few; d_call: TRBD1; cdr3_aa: CASTYRGAYEQYF; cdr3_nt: TGTGCCAGCACCTACAGGGGAGCCTACGAGCAGTACTTC
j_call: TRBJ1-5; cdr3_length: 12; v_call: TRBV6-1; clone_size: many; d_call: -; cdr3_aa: CASVGPRQPQHF; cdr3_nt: TGTGCCAGCGTCGGCCCTAGGCAGCCCCAGCATTTT
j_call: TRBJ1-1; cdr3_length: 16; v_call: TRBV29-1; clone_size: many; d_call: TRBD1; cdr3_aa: CSVELPEGQGNTEAFF; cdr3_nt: TGCAGCGTTGAACTACCGGAGGGACAGGGCAACACTGAAGCTTTCTTT
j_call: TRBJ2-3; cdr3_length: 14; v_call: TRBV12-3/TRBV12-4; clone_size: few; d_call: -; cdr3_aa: CASSFQSSADTQYF; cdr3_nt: TGTGCCAGCAGTTTCCAGAGTAGTGCAGATACGCAGTATTTT
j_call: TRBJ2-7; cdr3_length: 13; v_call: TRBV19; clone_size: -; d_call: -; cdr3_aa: CANSVQEYYEQYF; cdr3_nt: TGTGCCAATAGCGTTCAGGAGTACTACGAGCAGTACTTC
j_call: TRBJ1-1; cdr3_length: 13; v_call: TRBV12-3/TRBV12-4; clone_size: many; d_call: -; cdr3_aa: CASSISPGTEAFF; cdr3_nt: TGTGCCAGCAGCATATCCCCCGGGACTGAAGCTTTCTTT
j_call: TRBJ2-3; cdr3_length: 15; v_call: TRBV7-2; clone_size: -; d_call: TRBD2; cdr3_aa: CASSAGLAGVYTQYF; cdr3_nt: TGTGCCAGCAGCGCGGGACTAGCGGGGGTATATACGCAGTATTTT
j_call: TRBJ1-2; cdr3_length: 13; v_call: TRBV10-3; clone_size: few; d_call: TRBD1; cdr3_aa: CAIQGASDYGYTF; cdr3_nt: TGTGCCATACAGGGGGCGTCAGACTATGGCTACACCTTC
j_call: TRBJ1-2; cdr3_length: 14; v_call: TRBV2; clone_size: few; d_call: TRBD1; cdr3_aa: CASSAQGAESGYTF; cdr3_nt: TGTGCCAGCAGCGCACAGGGGGCCGAGAGTGGCTACACCTTC
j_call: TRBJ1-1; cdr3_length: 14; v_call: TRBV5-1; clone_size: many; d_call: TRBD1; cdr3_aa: CASSQDRGVSEAFF; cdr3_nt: TGCGCCAGCAGCCAGGACAGGGGGGTCTCTGAAGCTTTCTTT